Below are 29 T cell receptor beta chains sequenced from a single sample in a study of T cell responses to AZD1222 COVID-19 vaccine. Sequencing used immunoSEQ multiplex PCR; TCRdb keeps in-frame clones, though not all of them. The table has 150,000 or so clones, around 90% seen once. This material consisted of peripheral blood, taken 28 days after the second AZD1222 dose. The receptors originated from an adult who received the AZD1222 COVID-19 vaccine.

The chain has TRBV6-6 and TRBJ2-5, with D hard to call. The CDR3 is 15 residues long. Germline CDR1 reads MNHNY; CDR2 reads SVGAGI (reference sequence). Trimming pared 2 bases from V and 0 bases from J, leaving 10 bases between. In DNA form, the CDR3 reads TGTGCCAGCAGTTACCACCCCCAGTACCAAGAGACCCAGTACTTC. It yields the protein CASSYHPQYQETQYF.

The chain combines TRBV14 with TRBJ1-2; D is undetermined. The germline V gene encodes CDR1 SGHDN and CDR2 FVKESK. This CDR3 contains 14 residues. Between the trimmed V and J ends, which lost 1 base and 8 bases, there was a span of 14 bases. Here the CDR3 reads CASSQAGEALGYTF. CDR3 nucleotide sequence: TGTGCCAGCAGCCAAGCTGGGGAAGCCTTGGGCTACACCTTC.

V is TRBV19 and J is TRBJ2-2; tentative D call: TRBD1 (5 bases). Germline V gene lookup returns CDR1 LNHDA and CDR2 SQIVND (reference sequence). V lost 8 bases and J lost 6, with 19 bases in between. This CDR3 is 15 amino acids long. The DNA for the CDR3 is TGTGCCAGTCGGCCTCTACCCGTCAGGGCCGGGGAGCTGTTTTTT. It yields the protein CASRPLPVRAGELFF.

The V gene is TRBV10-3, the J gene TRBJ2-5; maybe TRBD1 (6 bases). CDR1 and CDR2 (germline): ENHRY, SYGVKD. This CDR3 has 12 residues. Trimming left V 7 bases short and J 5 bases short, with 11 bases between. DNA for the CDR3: TGTGCCATCAAGGGGGATGGGGAGACCCAGTACTTC. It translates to CAIKGDGETQYF.

This CDR3 reads CASTQSGGLMNEQFF. The CDR3 DNA sequence: TGTGCCAGTACTCAGTCGGGAGGTCTGATGAATGAGCAGTTCTTC. The chain is built from TRBV19 and TRBJ2-1; TRBD2 agrees at 7 bases. V shed 7 bases and J 7 bases; nucleotides not matched to a gene: 13. Germline V gene data show CDR1 as LNHDA and CDR2 as SQIVND (reference sequence). The length of the CDR3 is 15 residues.

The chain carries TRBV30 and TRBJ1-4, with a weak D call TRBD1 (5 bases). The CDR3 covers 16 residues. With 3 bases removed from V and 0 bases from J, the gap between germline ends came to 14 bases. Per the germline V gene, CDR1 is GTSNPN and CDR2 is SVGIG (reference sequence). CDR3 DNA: TGTGCCTGGAGGGCCCCCGGCAGGGCAACTAATGAAAAACTGTTTTTT. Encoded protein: CAWRAPGRATNEKLFF. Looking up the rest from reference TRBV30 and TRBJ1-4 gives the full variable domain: SQTIHQWPATLVQPVGSPLSLECTVEGTSNPNLYWYRQAAGRGLQLLFYSVGIGQISSEVPQNLSASRPQDRQFILSSKKLLLSDSGFYLCAWRAPGRATNEKLFFGSGTQLSVL.

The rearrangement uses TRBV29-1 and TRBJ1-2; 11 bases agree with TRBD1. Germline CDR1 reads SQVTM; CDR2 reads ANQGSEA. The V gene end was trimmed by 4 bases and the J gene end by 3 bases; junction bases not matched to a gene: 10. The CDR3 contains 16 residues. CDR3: CSVAGLGQGGYYGYTF. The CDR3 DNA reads TGCAGCGTTGCGGGGCTGGGACAGGGGGGTTACTATGGCTACACCTTC.

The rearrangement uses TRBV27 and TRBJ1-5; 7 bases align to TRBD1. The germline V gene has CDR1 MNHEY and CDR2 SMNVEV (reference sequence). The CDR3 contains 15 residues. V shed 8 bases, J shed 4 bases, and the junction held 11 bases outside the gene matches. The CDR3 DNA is TGTGCCAGCGGACAATTGGACAGGACAAATCAGCCCCAGCATTTT. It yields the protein CASGQLDRTNQPQHF.

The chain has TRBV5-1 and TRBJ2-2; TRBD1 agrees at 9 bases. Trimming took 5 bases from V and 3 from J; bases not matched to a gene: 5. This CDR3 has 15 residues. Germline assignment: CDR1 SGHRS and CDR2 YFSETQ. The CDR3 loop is CASRHRGPDTGELFF. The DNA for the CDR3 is TGCGCCAGCAGGCACAGGGGGCCTGACACCGGGGAGCTGTTTTTT.

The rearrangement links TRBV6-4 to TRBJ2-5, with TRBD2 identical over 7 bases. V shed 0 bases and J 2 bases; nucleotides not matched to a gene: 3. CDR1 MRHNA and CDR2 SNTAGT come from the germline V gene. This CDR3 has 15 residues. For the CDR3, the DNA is TGTGCCAGCAGTGACTCGGGACTACCTCAAGAGACCCAGTACTTC. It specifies CASSDSGLPQETQYF.

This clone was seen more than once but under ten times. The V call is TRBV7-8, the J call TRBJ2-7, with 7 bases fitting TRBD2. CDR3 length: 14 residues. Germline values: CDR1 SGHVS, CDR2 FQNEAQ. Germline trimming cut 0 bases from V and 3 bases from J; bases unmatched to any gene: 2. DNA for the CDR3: TGTGCCAGCAGCTTAGCGGGGGGGAGCTACGAGCAGTACTTC. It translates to CASSLAGGSYEQYF.

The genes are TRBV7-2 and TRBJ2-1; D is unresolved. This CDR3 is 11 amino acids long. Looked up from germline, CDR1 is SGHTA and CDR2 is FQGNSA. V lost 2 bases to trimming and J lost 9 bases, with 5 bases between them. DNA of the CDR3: TGTGCCAGCAGCTTATTTCCTGAGCAGTTCTTC. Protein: CASSLFPEQFF.

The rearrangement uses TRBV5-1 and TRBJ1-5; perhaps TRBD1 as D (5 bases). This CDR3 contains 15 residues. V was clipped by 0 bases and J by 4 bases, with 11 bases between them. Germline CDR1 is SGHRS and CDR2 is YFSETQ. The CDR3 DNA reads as TGCGCCAGCAGCTTGGCCGGGGCGGAGAATCAGCCCCAGCATTTT. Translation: CASSLAGAENQPQHF.

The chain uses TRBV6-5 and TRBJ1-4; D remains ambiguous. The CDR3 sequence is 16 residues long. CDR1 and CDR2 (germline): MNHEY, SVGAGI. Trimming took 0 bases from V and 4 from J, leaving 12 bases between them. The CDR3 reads CASSYSTPGYNEKLFF. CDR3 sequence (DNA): TGTGCCAGCAGTTACTCGACTCCCGGGTATAATGAAAAACTGTTTTTT.

CDR3 nucleotide sequence: TGTGCCAGCAGTTATACATTGAACACTGAAGCTTTCTTT. Its protein is CASSYTLNTEAFF. The V and J genes are TRBV11-3 and TRBJ1-1; unclear D gene. In germline, CDR1 is SGHNT, CDR2 YENEEA. The CDR3 contains 13 residues. The V end lost 6 bases, the J end lost 0 bases, and 8 bases lay between the germline ends.

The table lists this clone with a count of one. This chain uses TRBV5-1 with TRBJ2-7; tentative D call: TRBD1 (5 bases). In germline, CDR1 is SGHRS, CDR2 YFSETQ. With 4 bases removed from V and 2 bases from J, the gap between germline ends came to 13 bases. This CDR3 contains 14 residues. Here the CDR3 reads CASSPDSRPYEQYF. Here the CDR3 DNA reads TGCGCCAGCAGCCCTGACAGCCGCCCCTACGAGCAGTACTTC.

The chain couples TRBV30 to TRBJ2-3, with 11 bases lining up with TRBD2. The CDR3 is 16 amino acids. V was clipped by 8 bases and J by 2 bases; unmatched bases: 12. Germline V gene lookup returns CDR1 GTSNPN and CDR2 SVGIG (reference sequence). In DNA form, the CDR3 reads TGTGCCGCGACTAGCGGGGCCCAGTTGAACACAGATACGCAGTATTTT. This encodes CAATSGAQLNTDTQYF.

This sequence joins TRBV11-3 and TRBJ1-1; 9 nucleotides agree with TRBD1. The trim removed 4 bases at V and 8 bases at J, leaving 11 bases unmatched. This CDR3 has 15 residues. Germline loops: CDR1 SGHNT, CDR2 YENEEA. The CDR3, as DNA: TGTGCCAGCAGCTCGACGACAGGGGGAAATCGGGAAGCTTTCTTT. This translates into CASSSTTGGNREAFF. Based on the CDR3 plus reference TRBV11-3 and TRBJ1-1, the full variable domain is EAGVVQSPRYKIIEKKQPVAFWCNPISGHNTLYWYLQNLGQGPELLIRYENEEAVDDSQLPKDRFSAERLKGVDSTLKIQPAELGDSAVYLCASSSTTGGNREAFFGQGTRLTVV.

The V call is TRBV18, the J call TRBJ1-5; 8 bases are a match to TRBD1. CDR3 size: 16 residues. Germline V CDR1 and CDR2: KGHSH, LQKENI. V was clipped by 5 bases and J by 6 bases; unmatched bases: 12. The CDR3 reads CASSTVGQGGGQPQHF. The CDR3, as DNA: TGTGCCAGCTCAACGGTAGGACAGGGAGGCGGTCAGCCCCAGCATTTT.

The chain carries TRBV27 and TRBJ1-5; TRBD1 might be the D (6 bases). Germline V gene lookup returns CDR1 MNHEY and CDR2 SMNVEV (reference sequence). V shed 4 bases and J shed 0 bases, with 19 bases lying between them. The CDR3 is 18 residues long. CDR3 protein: CASSSLLRGGGSNQPQHF. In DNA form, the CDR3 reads TGTGCCAGCAGTTCCTTACTCAGGGGCGGGGGTAGCAATCAGCCCCAGCATTTT.

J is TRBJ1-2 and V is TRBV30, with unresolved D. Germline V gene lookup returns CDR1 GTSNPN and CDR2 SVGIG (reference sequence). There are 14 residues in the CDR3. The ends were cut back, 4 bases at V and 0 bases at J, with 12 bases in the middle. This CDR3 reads CAWNRKQTNYGYTF. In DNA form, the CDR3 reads TGTGCCTGGAACCGAAAGCAGACTAACTATGGCTACACCTTC.

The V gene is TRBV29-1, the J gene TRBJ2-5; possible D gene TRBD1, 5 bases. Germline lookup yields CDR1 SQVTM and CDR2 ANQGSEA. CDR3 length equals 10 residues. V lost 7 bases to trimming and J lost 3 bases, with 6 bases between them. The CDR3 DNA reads TGCAGCGCCAGGGAAGAGACCCAGTACTTC. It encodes CSAREETQYF.

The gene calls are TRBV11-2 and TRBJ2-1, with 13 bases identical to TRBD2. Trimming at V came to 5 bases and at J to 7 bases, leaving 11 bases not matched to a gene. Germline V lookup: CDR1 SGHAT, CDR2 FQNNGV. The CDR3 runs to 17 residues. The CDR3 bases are TGTGCCAGCAGCGCTCCAATACTAGCGGGGGGGCGAAATGAGCAGTTCTTC. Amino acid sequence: CASSAPILAGGRNEQFF.

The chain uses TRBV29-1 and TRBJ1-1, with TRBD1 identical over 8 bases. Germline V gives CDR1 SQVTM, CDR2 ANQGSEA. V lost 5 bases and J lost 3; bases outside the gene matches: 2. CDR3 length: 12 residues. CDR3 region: CSVPDRDTEAFF. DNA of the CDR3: TGCAGCGTTCCGGACAGGGACACTGAAGCTTTCTTT.

CDR3 sequence: CASSQGTSGGKETQYF. The CDR3 DNA reads as TGTGCCAGCAGCCAAGGGACTAGCGGGGGGAAAGAGACCCAGTACTTC. The chain has TRBV3-1 (or the pseudogene TRBV3-2) and TRBJ2-5; TRBD2 agrees at 14 bases. V shed 1 base and J 3 bases; nucleotides not matched to a gene: 1. Per the germline V gene, CDR1 is LGHDT and CDR2 is YNNKEL (reference sequence). This CDR3 comprises 16 residues.

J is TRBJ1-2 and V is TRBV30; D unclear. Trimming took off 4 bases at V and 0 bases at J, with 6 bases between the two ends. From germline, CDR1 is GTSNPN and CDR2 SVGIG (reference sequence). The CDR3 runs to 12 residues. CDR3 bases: TGTGCCTGGACAGACTCTAACTATGGCTACACCTTC. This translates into CAWTDSNYGYTF. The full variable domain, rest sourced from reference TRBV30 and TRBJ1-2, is SQTIHQWPATLVQPVGSPLSLECTVEGTSNPNLYWYRQAAGRGLQLLFYSVGIGQISSEVPQNLSASRPQDRQFILSSKKLLLSDSGFYLCAWTDSNYGYTFGSGTRLTVV.

The CDR3: CASTETVYSNQPQHF. CDR3 in DNA: TGTGCCAGCACCGAGACAGTTTATAGCAATCAGCCCCAGCATTTT. The rearrangement uses TRBV6-5 and TRBJ1-5; D is possibly TRBD1 (5 bases). The CDR3 spans 15 residues. The germline gives CDR1 MNHEY, CDR2 SVGAGI. Trimming cost V 7 bases and J 0 bases, with 13 bases left between them.

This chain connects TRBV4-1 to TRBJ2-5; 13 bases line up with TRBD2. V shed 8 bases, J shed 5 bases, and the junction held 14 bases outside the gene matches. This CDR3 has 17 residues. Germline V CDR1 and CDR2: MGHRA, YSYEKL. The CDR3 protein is CASRLTLLAGGLETQYF. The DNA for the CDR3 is TGCGCCAGCCGTCTGACCTTACTAGCGGGGGGGCTGGAGACCCAGTACTTC.

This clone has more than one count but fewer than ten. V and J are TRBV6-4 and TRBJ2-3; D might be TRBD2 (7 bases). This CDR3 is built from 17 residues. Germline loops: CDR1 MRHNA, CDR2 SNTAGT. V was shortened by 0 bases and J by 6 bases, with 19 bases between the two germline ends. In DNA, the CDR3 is TGTGCCAGCAGTGACTCTGCGAGCGGGGCAGGGGCTGATACGCAGTATTTT. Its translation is CASSDSASGAGADTQYF.